What follows is one T cell receptor beta chain and its context. Its antigen remains undetermined. No qualities accompany the bases; no much larger clone lies one base away. This specimen belongs to a study of T cell changes during pregnancy in multiple sclerosis (dated by TCRdb to between 2017 and 2020). Background for the entire study: The study examined how the T cell repertoire changed over the course of pregnancy in women with multiple sclerosis.

Trimming costs V 3 bases and J 8 bases, and their ends lie 13 bases apart. Based on the germline V gene (reference sequence), the CDR1 and CDR2 sequences are GTSNPN and SVGIG. Measured from the cysteine to the phenylalanine, the CDR3 is 12 residues long. Only the CDR3 DNA is retained, 36 bases long and in frame from the first base. The library was generated by the immunoSEQ multiplex PCR assay. This immuneACCESS table, as held by TCRdb, lists in-frame sequences with V and J called but not all clones. Of the missing ones, under half trace to an unresolved V gene in checked studies; the others have no known cause. A total of roughly 61,000 clones appear in this sample, more than 80% of them only once. The top ten clones comprise 0.89% of the sample.

The sequence is built from TRBV30 and TRBJ1-2; the D region possibly corresponds to TRBD1 (5 bases align). The clonotype originates from a female donor in good health, enrolled as a control in a pregnancy study. The sequences come from peripheral blood, collected in the first trimester of pregnancy. The DNA sequence is TGTGCCTGGAGCACTGCAGGGAACGGCTACACCTTC. Its protein reads: CAWSTAGNGYTF.